The 29 T cell receptor beta chains in this list originate from one sample, sequenced in a study of CD8 T cells in ankylosing spondylitis. TCRdb analysed the 5' RACE reads with MiXCR anew, one entry per CDR3 protein. Here the sample spans roughly 130,000 distinct CDR3 sequences, 7% being singletons. Specimen: blood, either unsorted or a sorted T cell fraction (not recorded which). The receptors were sampled from a male donor with ankylosing spondylitis or in good health (not recorded which).

This clonotype came up many times. This chain links TRBV20-1 with TRBJ1-6; D gene uncertain. Germline assignment: CDR1 DFQATT and CDR2 SNEGSKA (reference sequence). The CDR3 consists of 13 residues. In DNA form, the CDR3 reads TGCAGAACTAAGAGGGTGGAGAATTCACCCCTCCACTTT. It is translated as CRTKRVENSPLHF.

This clonotype was recorded at least ten times. J is TRBJ2-1 and V is TRBV9, with D hard to call. Trimming left V 0 bases short and J 8 bases short, with 9 bases between. Per the germline V gene, CDR1 is SGDLS and CDR2 is YYNGEE. CDR3 size: 13 residues. CDR3 coding DNA: TGTGCCAGCAGCGTAGCTCTTGATTATGAGCAGTTCTTC. It codes for CASSVALDYEQFF.

This clonotype was seen a handful of times. The chain has TRBV20-1 and TRBJ2-3; 10 nucleotides line up with TRBD2. Germline V gives CDR1 DFQATT, CDR2 SNEGSKA (reference sequence). V was pared by 6 bases and J by 0 bases, with 6 bases of the junction left unmatched. CDR3 length: 15 residues. The CDR3 coding sequence is TGCAGTGCAGGCACTAGCGGGACTAGCACAGATACGCAGTATTTT. Translation gives CSAGTSGTSTDTQYF.

This clonotype was seen at least ten times. The rearrangement links TRBV12-3 or TRBV12-4 to TRBJ2-1; D might be TRBD2 (6 bases). The CDR3 has 13 residues. Trimming took 8 bases from V and 7 from J, leaving 15 bases between them. CDR3 in amino acids: CASLTGVRNEQFF. For the CDR3, the DNA is TGTGCCAGCCTGACGGGAGTAAGAAATGAGCAGTTCTTC.

This clonotype has ten or more counts. The gene calls are TRBV10-3 and TRBJ2-5; D might be TRBD1 (6 bases). This CDR3 is built from 13 residues. CDR1 and CDR2 from the germline V gene are ENHRY and SYGVKD. Trimming cost V 9 bases and J 1 base, with 12 bases left between them. The CDR3 nucleotides read TGTGCCATTCGTCCAGGGGCCCAAGAGACCCAGTACTTC. It yields the protein CAIRPGAQETQYF.

This clonotype has a count of ten or more. The rearrangement links TRBV12-3 or TRBV12-4 to TRBJ2-5; TRBD2 aligns across 7 bases. This CDR3 is 13 amino acids long. With 6 bases clipped from V and 2 bases from J, the junction kept 3 bases outside the gene matches. The CDR3 loop reads CASRRTSQETQYF. In DNA, the CDR3 is TGTGCCAGCAGAAGGACTAGTCAAGAGACCCAGTACTTC.

This clonotype was observed at least ten times. J is TRBJ2-7 and V is TRBV5-1, with D uncertain. The CDR3 spans 13 residues. Germline V gives CDR1 SGHRS, CDR2 YFSETQ. V lost 0 bases, J lost 2 bases, and 6 bases lay in between. DNA for the CDR3: TGCGCCAGCAGCTTGGACGTCCCCTACGAGCAGTACTTC. This codes for CASSLDVPYEQYF.

This clonotype came up many times. This chain links TRBV6-5 with TRBJ2-7; no reliable D call. CDR1 and CDR2 (germline): MNHEY, SVGAGI. The CDR3 is 15 amino acids. Trimming cost V 0 bases and J 0 bases, with 9 bases left between them. The CDR3 region has the DNA TGTGCCAGCAGTTACTCGGCAGAGAGCTCCTACGAGCAGTACTTC. It yields the protein CASSYSAESSYEQYF.

This clonotype was counted at least ten times. The rearrangement joins TRBV20-1 to TRBJ1-5; 7 bases agree with TRBD1. The CDR3 is made up of 15 amino acids. J gave up 6 bases and V 6 bases, and 14 bases lay outside the gene matches. The germline V gene encodes CDR1 DFQATT and CDR2 SNEGSKA (reference sequence). CDR3 protein: CSALRGQGGSQPQHF. As DNA, the CDR3 is TGCAGTGCCTTAAGGGGGCAGGGAGGCAGTCAGCCCCAGCATTTT.

The table lists this clonotype with many counts. The chain uses TRBV7-2 and TRBJ2-3; a weak D match, TRBD2 (7 bases). From germline, CDR1 is SGHTA and CDR2 FQGNSA. This CDR3 has 14 amino acids. V lost 5 bases to trimming and J lost 3 bases, with 12 bases between them. This chain's CDR3 is CASSIGGATDTQYF. In nucleotides, the CDR3 is TGTGCCAGCAGCATTGGGGGGGCGACAGATACGCAGTATTTT. Looking up the rest from reference TRBV7-2 and TRBJ2-3 gives the full variable domain: GAGVSQSPSNKVTEKGKDVELRCDPISGHTALYWYRQSLGQGLEFLIYFQGNSAPDKSGLPSDRFSAERTGGSVSTLTIQRTQQEDSAVYLCASSIGGATDTQYFGPGTRLTVL.

This clonotype has at least ten counts. The rearrangement links TRBV27 to TRBJ1-1; D gene unclear. Trimming removed 3 bases from V and 4 bases from J, with 12 bases in between. The CDR3 totals 14 residues. From germline, CDR1 is MNHEY and CDR2 SMNVEV (reference sequence). The CDR3 loop reads CASSLAGFGTEAFF. Written as DNA, the CDR3 is TGTGCCAGCAGTTTGGCGGGGTTCGGCACTGAAGCTTTCTTT.

In this sample, this clonotype turned up many times. The genes are TRBV20-1 and TRBJ1-3, with unresolved D. V was pared by 3 bases and J by 0 bases, with 15 bases between. The CDR3 spans 16 residues. The germline V gene encodes CDR1 DFQATT and CDR2 SNEGSKA (reference sequence). CDR3: CSAREPGLNSGNTIYF. The CDR3 DNA follows: TGCAGTGCTAGGGAGCCGGGATTAAACTCTGGAAACACCATATATTTT.

This clonotype was seen ten or more times. The rearrangement links TRBV29-1 to TRBJ2-7; D remains ambiguous. V lost 7 bases and J lost 1, with 14 bases in between. Looked up from germline, CDR1 is SQVTM and CDR2 is ANQGSEA. CDR3 length: 13 amino acids. Written as DNA, the CDR3 is TGCAGCGCTTCTCTGGGCAGGTCCTACGAGCAGTACTTC. As protein: CSASLGRSYEQYF.

This clonotype was seen many times. V usage is TRBV20-1 and J usage is TRBJ2-7; perhaps TRBD1 as D (6 bases). V was cut by 6 bases and J by 3 bases, with 15 bases left in between. This CDR3 is built from 13 residues. Germline CDR1 and CDR2: DFQATT and SNEGSKA (reference sequence). This chain's CDR3 is CSAGGANSYEQYF. CDR3 nucleotide sequence: TGCAGTGCAGGGGGAGCGAATAGCTACGAGCAGTACTTC.

This clonotype has a count of ten or more. The chain uses TRBV5-1 and TRBJ2-2, with TRBD2 as a possible D gene (6 bases). CDR1 and CDR2 from the germline V gene are SGHRS and YFSETQ. This CDR3 is built from 15 residues. V lost 5 bases and J 4 bases, leaving 15 bases between the germline ends. CDR3 bases: TGCGCCAGCAGAGGAATCTCCGGGAGCACCGGGGAGCTGTTTTTT. Translated: CASRGISGSTGELFF.

This clonotype was counted many times. The J gene is TRBJ2-2, the V gene TRBV20-1; TRBD2 matches at 8 bases. Germline loops: CDR1 DFQATT, CDR2 SNEGSKA (reference sequence). V shed 0 bases, J shed 2 bases, and the junction held 2 bases outside the gene matches. CDR3 length: 15 residues. CDR3 sequence (DNA): TGCAGTGCTAGAGATGGACTAGCTAACACCGGGGAGCTGTTTTTT. Translation gives CSARDGLANTGELFF.

The chain recombines TRBV30 with TRBJ1-1; D is uncertain. The germline CDR1 and CDR2 sequences are GTSNPN and SVGIG (reference sequence). V was clipped by 0 bases and J by 1 base, with 6 bases between them. CDR3 length: 13 residues. The CDR3 coding sequence is TGTGCCTGGAGTGTAAGAGGGAACACTGAAGCTTTCTTT. The encoded protein is CAWSVRGNTEAFF.

Ten or more counts support this clonotype. V is TRBV5-1 and J is TRBJ2-2; D remains unclear. The CDR3 extends over 14 amino acids. Looked up from germline, CDR1 is SGHRS and CDR2 is YFSETQ. V dropped 0 bases and J dropped 1 base, with 4 bases sitting between them. The CDR3: CASSLAVNTGELFF. The CDR3 region has the DNA TGCGCCAGCAGCTTGGCCGTGAACACCGGGGAGCTGTTTTTT. Looking up the rest from reference TRBV5-1 and TRBJ2-2 gives the full variable domain: KAGVTQTPRYLIKTRGQQVTLSCSPISGHRSVSWYQQTPGQGLQFLFEYFSETQRNKGNFPGRFSGRQFSNSRSEMNVSTLELGDSALYLCASSLAVNTGELFFGEGSRLTVL.

Many counts were recorded for this clonotype. This chain links TRBV7-2 with TRBJ1-2; no reliable D call. V was pared by 1 base and J by 5 bases, with 14 bases between. Looked up from germline, CDR1 is SGHTA and CDR2 is FQGNSA. The CDR3 has 15 amino acids. The CDR3 loop is CASSLDSQKPYGYTF. The CDR3 coding sequence is TGTGCCAGCAGCTTAGACTCCCAGAAACCGTATGGCTACACCTTC.

In its sample, this clonotype was seen many times. J is TRBJ2-2 and V is TRBV30; D is undetermined. Trimming pared 4 bases from V and 0 bases from J, leaving 9 bases between. This CDR3 region has 14 residues. Germline V CDR1 and CDR2: GTSNPN, SVGIG (reference sequence). CDR3 in DNA: TGTGCCTGGAAAGATGCCGCGAACACCGGGGAGCTGTTTTTT. Translated, it gives CAWKDAANTGELFF. Supplemented by reference TRBV30 and TRBJ2-2, the full variable domain reads SQTIHQWPATLVQPVGSPLSLECTVEGTSNPNLYWYRQAAGRGLQLLFYSVGIGQISSEVPQNLSASRPQDRQFILSSKKLLLSDSGFYLCAWKDAANTGELFFGEGSRLTVL.

This clonotype has at least ten counts. The chain is built from TRBV5-1 and TRBJ2-3; D remains unclear. The CDR3 has 15 residues. Looked up from germline, CDR1 is SGHRS and CDR2 is YFSETQ. Trimming cost V 0 bases and J 5 bases, with 13 bases left between them. CDR3 in amino acids: CASSLVFSGQDTQYF. CDR3 nucleotide sequence: TGCGCCAGCAGCTTGGTCTTCTCCGGTCAAGATACGCAGTATTTT. The full variable domain, its missing parts supplied by reference TRBV5-1 and TRBJ2-3, is KAGVTQTPRYLIKTRGQQVTLSCSPISGHRSVSWYQQTPGQGLQFLFEYFSETQRNKGNFPGRFSGRQFSNSRSEMNVSTLELGDSALYLCASSLVFSGQDTQYFGPGTRLTVL.

This clonotype was seen repeatedly, ten times or more. The chain combines TRBV9 with TRBJ2-7; D might be TRBD2 (5 bases). CDR1 and CDR2 (germline): SGDLS, YYNGEE. The CDR3 length is 15 residues. V lost 0 bases to trimming and J lost 5 bases, with 15 bases between them. The CDR3 region is CASSVDHKEDDEQYF. The CDR3 DNA follows: TGTGCCAGCAGCGTAGACCACAAGGAGGACGACGAGCAGTACTTC.

The table lists this clonotype with many counts. The rearrangement uses TRBV20-1 and TRBJ2-7, with TRBD1 matching 10 bases. This CDR3 has 13 amino acids. The ends lost 2 bases at V and 5 bases at J; junction bases unmatched: 3. From germline, CDR1 is DFQATT and CDR2 SNEGSKA (reference sequence). CDR3 bases: TGCAGTGCTAGATGGACAGGGGGGGACGAGCAGTACTTC. This encodes CSARWTGGDEQYF.

Ten or more counts support this clonotype. This rearrangement joins TRBV5-1 to TRBJ2-3; D uncertain. Germline CDR1 is SGHRS and CDR2 is YFSETQ. V was shortened by 2 bases and J by 1 base, with 11 bases between the two germline ends. This CDR3 region has 15 residues. This CDR3 reads CASSLLTLGTDTQYF. As DNA, the CDR3 is TGCGCCAGCAGCTTACTCACCCTGGGCACAGATACGCAGTATTTT. Drawing the rest from reference TRBV5-1 and TRBJ2-3, the complete variable domain is KAGVTQTPRYLIKTRGQQVTLSCSPISGHRSVSWYQQTPGQGLQFLFEYFSETQRNKGNFPGRFSGRQFSNSRSEMNVSTLELGDSALYLCASSLLTLGTDTQYFGPGTRLTVL.

This clonotype was recorded many times. The genes are TRBV5-6 and TRBJ2-1; D ambiguous. Germline V gives CDR1 SGHDT, CDR2 YYEEEE. CDR3 size: 14 residues. Trimming took off 3 bases at V and 0 bases at J, with 7 bases between the two ends. The CDR3 sequence is CASSYPSSYNEQFF. In DNA, the CDR3 is TGTGCCAGCAGCTATCCCAGCTCCTACAATGAGCAGTTCTTC.

This clonotype was found many times. The gene calls are TRBV28 and TRBJ2-1; 10 nucleotides align to TRBD2. CDR3 length: 17 residues. Germline loops: CDR1 MDHEN, CDR2 SYDVKM. Unmatched junction bases numbered 11, after V lost 3 bases and J lost 6 bases. DNA for the CDR3: TGTGCCAGCAGTTTGGAGACTAGCGGGTGGTGGGGCAATGAGCAGTTCTTC. This codes for CASSLETSGWWGNEQFF.

This clonotype appeared many times. This chain connects TRBV18 to TRBJ1-1; D not certain. This CDR3 has 14 amino acids. Germline assignment: CDR1 KGHSH and CDR2 LQKENI. V lost 3 bases to trimming and J lost 1 base, with 9 bases between them. The CDR3 DNA reads as TGTGCCAGCTCACCGTACGACAAGAACACTGAAGCTTTCTTT. Its protein product is CASSPYDKNTEAFF. The variable domain in full, with the rest retrieved from reference TRBV18 and TRBJ1-1, is NAGVMQNPRHLVRRRGQEARLRCSPMKGHSHVYWYRQLPEEGLKFMVYLQKENIIDESGMPKERFSAEFPKEGPSILRIQQVVRGDSAAYFCASSPYDKNTEAFFGQGTRLTVV.

This clonotype appeared many times. This sequence joins TRBV4-3 and TRBJ2-3, with D perhaps matching TRBD1 or TRBD2 (5 bases each). This CDR3 contains 16 residues. The V end was cut by 1 base, the J end by 4 bases, with 15 bases between. Germline CDR1 LGHNA, CDR2 YSLEER. The CDR3 loop reads CASSQGFAGTADTQYF. In nucleotides, the CDR3 is TGCGCCAGCAGCCAAGGTTTTGCAGGGACCGCAGATACGCAGTATTTT.

The table lists this clonotype with many counts. The CDR3 coding sequence is TGTGCCAGCAGCCCTACTAGCGGGGGGAACAATGAGCAGTTCTTC. The encoded protein is CASSPTSGGNNEQFF. This chain connects TRBV12-3 or TRBV12-4 to TRBJ2-1; 12 bases fit TRBD2. V trimming: 6 bases; J trimming: 5 bases; junction bases outside the gene matches: 5. CDR3 size: 15 residues.